The rows below give T cell receptor beta chains drawn from one sample of a study of OX40 agonist ivuxolimab in advanced cancers. The method was immunoSEQ multiplex PCR; TCRdb's version includes in-frame clones alone and lacks a portion of them. The sample has approximately 38,000 clones; about 87% are singletons. Sequenced material: CD4+ or CD8+ T cells sorted from blood, taken in a trial of the OX40 agonist ivuxolimab. These TCRs come from an adult with an advanced solid tumor such as melanoma, head and neck, liver or kidney cancer. CDR3s include the opening cysteine and the closing phenylalanine or tryptophan. Each record gives: V gene, clone size, D gene, J gene, CDR3 protein, CDR3 DNA. The D gene is left open where the match is weak. Clone size is not always given. Where it is, it says once, few, many or a class for expanded clones.

V gene: TRBV5-1
clone size: NA
D gene: TRBD1
J gene: TRBJ2-5
CDR3 protein: CASSPGQGRGETQYF
CDR3 DNA: TGCGCCAGCAGCCCTGGACAGGGGAGGGGAGAGACCCAGTACTTC

V gene: TRBV19
clone size: NA
D gene: NA
J gene: TRBJ2-7
CDR3 protein: CASSGGSLNEQYF
CDR3 DNA: TGTGCCAGTAGTGGTGGCAGCTTGAACGAGCAGTACTTC

V gene: TRBV7-8
clone size: NA
D gene: TRBD1
J gene: TRBJ1-1
CDR3 protein: CASSPSGQGARGAFF
CDR3 DNA: TGTGCCAGCAGCCCCTCAGGACAGGGGGCTAGGGGGGCTTTCTTT

V gene: TRBV7-9
clone size: NA
D gene: NA
J gene: TRBJ1-3
CDR3 protein: CASRGGPTGNTIYF
CDR3 DNA: TGTGCCAGCAGAGGGGGACCCACTGGAAACACCATATATTTT

V gene: TRBV7-6
clone size: NA
D gene: NA
J gene: TRBJ2-7
CDR3 protein: CASSFDITYEQYF
CDR3 DNA: TGTGCCAGCAGCTTTGACATTACCTACGAGCAGTACTTC

V gene: TRBV18
clone size: NA
D gene: TRBD1
J gene: TRBJ2-6
CDR3 protein: CASSPNRGGSGANVLTF
CDR3 DNA: TGTGCCAGCTCCCCAAACAGGGGTGGGTCTGGGGCCAACGTCCTGACTTTC

V gene: TRBV5-4
clone size: NA
D gene: NA
J gene: TRBJ2-1
CDR3 protein: CASSSPSGPTYNEQFF
CDR3 DNA: TGTGCCAGCAGCTCACCCAGCGGACCGACCTACAATGAGCAGTTCTTC

V gene: TRBV5-1
clone size: few
D gene: TRBD1
J gene: TRBJ1-6
CDR3 protein: CASSRTGNPPLHF
CDR3 DNA: TGCGCCAGCAGCCGGACAGGGAATCCACCCCTCCACTTT

V gene: TRBV7-7
clone size: NA
D gene: TRBD2
J gene: TRBJ2-7
CDR3 protein: CASSLRSGSTYEQYF
CDR3 DNA: TGTGCCAGCAGCTTGAGGAGCGGGAGTACCTACGAGCAGTACTTC

V gene: TRBV2
clone size: NA
D gene: NA
J gene: TRBJ2-3
CDR3 protein: CATRYTDTQYF
CDR3 DNA: TGTGCCACGCGGTACACAGATACGCAGTATTTT

V gene: TRBV2
clone size: NA
D gene: TRBD1
J gene: TRBJ2-7
CDR3 protein: CASRAGQVSDEQYF
CDR3 DNA: TGTGCCAGCAGGGCGGGACAGGTTTCCGACGAGCAGTACTTC

V gene: TRBV5-1
clone size: few
D gene: NA
J gene: TRBJ2-6
CDR3 protein: CASSLGGAGANVLTF
CDR3 DNA: TGCGCCAGCAGCTTGGGTGGGGCTGGGGCCAACGTCCTGACTTTC

V gene: TRBV7-8
clone size: NA
D gene: NA
J gene: TRBJ2-3
CDR3 protein: CASSLVPVSTDTQYF
CDR3 DNA: TGTGCCAGCAGCTTAGTCCCCGTTAGCACAGATACGCAGTATTTT

V gene: TRBV30
clone size: NA
D gene: TRBD2
J gene: TRBJ2-7
CDR3 protein: CAWSGTGGGRSRYEQYF
CDR3 DNA: TGTGCCTGGAGTGGAACAGGTGGCGGGAGATCTCGGTACGAGCAGTACTTC

V gene: TRBV19
clone size: NA
D gene: NA
J gene: TRBJ2-7
CDR3 protein: CASSIRQGVDEQYF
CDR3 DNA: TGTGCCAGTAGTATTCGGCAGGGTGTCGACGAGCAGTACTTC

V gene: TRBV6-1
clone size: NA
D gene: NA
J gene: TRBJ1-5
CDR3 protein: CASSDRGQDQPQHF
CDR3 DNA: TGTGCCAGCAGTGATAGAGGCCAGGATCAGCCCCAGCATTTT

V gene: TRBV9
clone size: NA
D gene: TRBD2
J gene: TRBJ2-1
CDR3 protein: CASSVVPPSGGFRNEQFF
CDR3 DNA: TGTGCCAGCAGCGTAGTCCCCCCTAGCGGGGGGTTTCGGAATGAGCAGTTCTTC

V gene: TRBV9
clone size: few
D gene: TRBD1
J gene: TRBJ1-6
CDR3 protein: CASSPTGTGWDPLHF
CDR3 DNA: TGTGCCAGCAGCCCCACCGGGACAGGGTGGGATCCCCTCCACTTT

V gene: TRBV5-4
clone size: once
D gene: NA
J gene: TRBJ1-4
CDR3 protein: CASSHGPGPNEKLFF
CDR3 DNA: TGTGCCAGCAGTCATGGCCCGGGCCCTAATGAAAAACTGTTTTTT

V gene: TRBV9
clone size: NA
D gene: TRBD1
J gene: TRBJ2-3
CDR3 protein: CASSRDRGQDITDTQYF
CDR3 DNA: TGTGCCAGCAGCCGAGACAGGGGTCAGGATATAACAGATACGCAGTATTTT

V gene: TRBV6-6
clone size: NA
D gene: NA
J gene: TRBJ2-1
CDR3 protein: CASCEGPAYNEQFF
CDR3 DNA: TGTGCCAGCTGCGAGGGGCCGGCCTACAATGAGCAGTTCTTC

V gene: TRBV5-1
clone size: NA
D gene: NA
J gene: TRBJ2-5
CDR3 protein: CASSLMGVQETQYF
CDR3 DNA: TGCGCCAGCAGCTTGATGGGCGTCCAAGAGACCCAGTACTTC

V gene: TRBV6-6
clone size: NA
D gene: NA
J gene: TRBJ2-7
CDR3 protein: CASAVSYEQYF
CDR3 DNA: TGTGCCAGTGCTGTATCCTACGAGCAGTACTTC

V gene: TRBV19
clone size: NA
D gene: NA
J gene: TRBJ2-2
CDR3 protein: CATYGPGELFF
CDR3 DNA: TGTGCCACCTACGGTCCCGGGGAGCTGTTTTTT

V gene: TRBV7-8
clone size: NA
D gene: NA
J gene: TRBJ2-6
CDR3 protein: CASSLRGRSSGANVLTF
CDR3 DNA: TGTGCCAGCAGCTTACGGGGGCGCAGCTCTGGGGCCAACGTCCTGACTTTC

V gene: TRBV4-1
clone size: few
D gene: NA
J gene: TRBJ1-2
CDR3 protein: CASRATTGYTF
CDR3 DNA: TGCGCCAGCAGGGCGACAACTGGCTACACCTTC

V gene: TRBV19
clone size: few
D gene: TRBD1
J gene: TRBJ1-2
CDR3 protein: CASSRGTGSPNYGYTF
CDR3 DNA: TGTGCCAGTAGCAGAGGGACAGGTTCCCCTAACTATGGCTACACCTTC

V gene: TRBV19
clone size: NA
D gene: NA
J gene: TRBJ1-4
CDR3 protein: CASRKTPLGVSEKLFF
CDR3 DNA: TGTGCCAGTAGAAAAACTCCCCTTGGGGTTAGTGAAAAACTGTTTTTT

V gene: TRBV5-1
clone size: NA
D gene: NA
J gene: TRBJ2-2
CDR3 protein: CASSLLDTGELFF
CDR3 DNA: TGCGCCAGCAGCTTGTTGGACACCGGGGAGCTGTTTTTT

V gene: TRBV9
clone size: NA
D gene: NA
J gene: TRBJ2-1
CDR3 protein: CASSSEGHLYNEQFF
CDR3 DNA: TGTGCCAGCAGCTCCGAGGGACACCTCTACAATGAGCAGTTCTTC

V gene: TRBV11-2
clone size: NA
D gene: NA
J gene: TRBJ1-3
CDR3 protein: CASSLKGSSGNTIYF
CDR3 DNA: TGTGCCAGCAGCTTGAAGGGATCCTCTGGAAACACCATATATTTT

V gene: TRBV5-1
clone size: NA
D gene: NA
J gene: TRBJ2-1
CDR3 protein: CASSLVNRATYNEQFF
CDR3 DNA: TGCGCCAGCAGCTTGGTAAACAGGGCCACCTACAATGAGCAGTTCTTC

V gene: TRBV13
clone size: once
D gene: NA
J gene: TRBJ2-7
CDR3 protein: CASSFSTGDGYEQYF
CDR3 DNA: TGTGCCAGCAGCTTCTCCACGGGCGACGGCTACGAGCAGTACTTC

V gene: TRBV6-1
clone size: NA
D gene: NA
J gene: TRBJ2-7
CDR3 protein: CASSSGLPYEQYF
CDR3 DNA: TGTGCCAGCAGTTCGGGACTGCCCTACGAGCAGTACTTC

V gene: TRBV10-3
clone size: NA
D gene: NA
J gene: TRBJ2-5
CDR3 protein: CAISVRDGEETQYF
CDR3 DNA: TGTGCCATCAGTGTCCGGGACGGAGAAGAGACCCAGTACTTC

V gene: TRBV2
clone size: once
D gene: NA
J gene: TRBJ2-6
CDR3 protein: CASSAGANVLTF
CDR3 DNA: TGTGCCAGCAGTGCTGGGGCCAACGTCCTGACTTTC

V gene: TRBV28
clone size: NA
D gene: NA
J gene: TRBJ2-7
CDR3 protein: CASSQEWLKQYF
CDR3 DNA: TGTGCCAGCAGTCAAGAGTGGCTCAAGCAGTACTTC

V gene: TRBV2
clone size: once
D gene: TRBD2
J gene: TRBJ2-7
CDR3 protein: CASSEERERYEQYF
CDR3 DNA: TGTGCCAGCAGTGAAGAGCGGGAGAGGTACGAGCAGTACTTC

V gene: TRBV18
clone size: NA
D gene: TRBD1
J gene: TRBJ2-2
CDR3 protein: CASSPRGLGTGELFF
CDR3 DNA: TGTGCCAGCTCACCCAGGGGGCTGGGCACCGGGGAGCTGTTTTTT

V gene: TRBV6-1
clone size: once
D gene: NA
J gene: TRBJ1-3
CDR3 protein: CASSEARSRGNTIYF
CDR3 DNA: TGTGCCAGCAGTGAAGCTAGGAGTAGGGGAAACACCATATATTTT

V gene: TRBV19
clone size: NA
D gene: TRBD2
J gene: TRBJ2-1
CDR3 protein: CASSIRSGRANEQFF
CDR3 DNA: TGTGCCAGTAGTATCCGAAGCGGGAGGGCCAATGAGCAGTTCTTC